This TCR beta chain came from a study of T cells in Graves' hyperthyroidism and ophthalmopathy. Clinical symptoms, serum thyroxine and TRAb, thyroid ultrasound and orbital computed tomography were used for the diagnoses. Per the germline V gene, CDR1 is LGHDT and CDR2 is YNNKEL (reference sequence). With 2 bases removed from V and 4 bases from J, the gap between germline ends came to 11 bases. There are 14 residues in the CDR3. This clonotype has at least ten counts. Its target is not known. From RNA transcripts, TCR beta CDR3 regions were amplified. The HTBI set primed first-round TCR CDR3 RT-PCR. Via MiXCR, TCRdb re-called the multiplex PCR reads, giving one row per CDR3 protein. The table shows roughly 350,000 distinct CDR3 sequences, with more than 12% occurring only once. Study-level points and caveats: Ophthalmopathy, as predicted by the model, came a median about six months after the prediction.

This chain connects TRBV3-1 to TRBJ1-1; TRBD1 might be the D (6 bases). The sequence came from a woman in her thirties with Graves' ophthalmopathy. The material sequenced was blood. The CDR3 is CASSQTTGPTEAFF. DNA for the CDR3: TGTGCCAGCAGCCAAACTACAGGGCCCACTGAAGCTTTCTTT.